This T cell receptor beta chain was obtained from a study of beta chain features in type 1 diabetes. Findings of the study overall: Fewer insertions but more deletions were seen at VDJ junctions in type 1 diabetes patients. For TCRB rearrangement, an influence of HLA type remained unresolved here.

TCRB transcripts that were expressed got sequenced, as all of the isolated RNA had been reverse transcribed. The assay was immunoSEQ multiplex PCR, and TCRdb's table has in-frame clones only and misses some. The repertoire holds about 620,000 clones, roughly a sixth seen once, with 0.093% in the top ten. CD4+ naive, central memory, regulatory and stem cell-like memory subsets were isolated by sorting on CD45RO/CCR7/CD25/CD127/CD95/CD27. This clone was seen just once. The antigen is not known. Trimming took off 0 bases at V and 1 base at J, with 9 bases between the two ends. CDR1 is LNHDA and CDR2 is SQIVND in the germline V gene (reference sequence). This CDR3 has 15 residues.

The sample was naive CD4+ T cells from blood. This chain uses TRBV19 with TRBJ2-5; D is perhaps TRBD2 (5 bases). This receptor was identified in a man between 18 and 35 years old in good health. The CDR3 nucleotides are TGTGCCAGTAGTATAGATGTGGGAGCCCAAGAGACCCAGTACTTC. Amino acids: CASSIDVGAQETQYF.